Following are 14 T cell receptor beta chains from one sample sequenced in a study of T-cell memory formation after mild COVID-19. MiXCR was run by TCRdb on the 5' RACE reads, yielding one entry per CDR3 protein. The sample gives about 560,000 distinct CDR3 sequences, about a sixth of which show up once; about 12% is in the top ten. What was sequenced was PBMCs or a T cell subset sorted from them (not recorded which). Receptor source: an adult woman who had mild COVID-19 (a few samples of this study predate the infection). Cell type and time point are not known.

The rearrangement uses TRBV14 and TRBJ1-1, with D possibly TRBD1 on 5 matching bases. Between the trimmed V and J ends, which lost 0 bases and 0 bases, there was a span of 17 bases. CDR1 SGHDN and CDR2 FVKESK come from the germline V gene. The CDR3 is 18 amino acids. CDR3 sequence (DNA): TGTGCCAGCAGCCAAGATATCGGACAAGTAACCATGAACACTGAAGCTTTCTTT. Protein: CASSQDIGQVTMNTEAFF.

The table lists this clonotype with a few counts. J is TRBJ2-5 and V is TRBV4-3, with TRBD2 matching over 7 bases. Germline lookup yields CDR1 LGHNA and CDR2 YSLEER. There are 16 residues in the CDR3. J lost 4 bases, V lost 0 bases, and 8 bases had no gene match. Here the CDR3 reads CASSQDWGGGGETQYF. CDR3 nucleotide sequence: TGCGCCAGCAGCCAAGATTGGGGGGGAGGAGGAGAGACCCAGTACTTC.

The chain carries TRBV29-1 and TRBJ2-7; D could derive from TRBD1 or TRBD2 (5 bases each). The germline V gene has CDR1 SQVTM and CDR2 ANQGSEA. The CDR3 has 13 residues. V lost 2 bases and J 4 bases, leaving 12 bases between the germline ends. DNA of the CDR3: TGCAGCGTTGAATCCGGGACGCGTTACGAGCAGTACTTC. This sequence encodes CSVESGTRYEQYF.

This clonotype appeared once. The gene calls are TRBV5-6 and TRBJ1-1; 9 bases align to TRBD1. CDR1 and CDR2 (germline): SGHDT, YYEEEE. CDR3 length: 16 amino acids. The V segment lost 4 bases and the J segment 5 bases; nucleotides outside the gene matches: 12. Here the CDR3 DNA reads TGTGCCAGCAGCCTGGGCACAGGGGGCCATTGGACTGAAGCTTTCTTT. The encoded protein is CASSLGTGGHWTEAFF.

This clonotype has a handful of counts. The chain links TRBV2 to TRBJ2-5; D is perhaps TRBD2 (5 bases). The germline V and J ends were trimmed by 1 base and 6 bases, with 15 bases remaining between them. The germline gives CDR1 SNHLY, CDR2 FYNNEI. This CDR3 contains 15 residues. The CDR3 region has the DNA TGTGCCAGCAGTGAAGTCCGAGAGGGTTTAAAGACCCAGTACTTC. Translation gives CASSEVREGLKTQYF.

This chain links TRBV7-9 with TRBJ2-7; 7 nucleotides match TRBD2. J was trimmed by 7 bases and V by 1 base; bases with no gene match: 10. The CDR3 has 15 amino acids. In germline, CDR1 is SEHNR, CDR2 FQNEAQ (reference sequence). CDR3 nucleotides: TGTGCCAGCAGCTTAGGCGGCGGGAGTAGGGAAGAGCAGTACTTC. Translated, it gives CASSLGGGSREEQYF.

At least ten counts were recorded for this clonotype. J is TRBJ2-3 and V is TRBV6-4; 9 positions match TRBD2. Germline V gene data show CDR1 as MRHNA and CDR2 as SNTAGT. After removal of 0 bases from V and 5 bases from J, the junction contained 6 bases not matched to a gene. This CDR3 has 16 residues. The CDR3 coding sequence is TGTGCCAGCAGTGACTCCAGCGGGGGGCAGGTAGATACGCAGTATTTT. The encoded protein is CASSDSSGGQVDTQYF.

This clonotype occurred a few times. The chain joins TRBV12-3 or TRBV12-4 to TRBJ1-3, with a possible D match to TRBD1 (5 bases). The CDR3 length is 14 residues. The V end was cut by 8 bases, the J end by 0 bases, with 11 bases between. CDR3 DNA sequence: TGTGCCAGCCGACAGCTCTCCTCTGGAAACACCATATATTTT. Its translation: CASRQLSSGNTIYF.

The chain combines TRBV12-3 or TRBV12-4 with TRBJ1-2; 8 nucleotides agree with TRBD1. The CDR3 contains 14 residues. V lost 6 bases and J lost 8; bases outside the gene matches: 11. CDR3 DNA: TGTGCCAGCAGCCGGACAGGGAGGATGGGCGGCTACACCTTC. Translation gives CASSRTGRMGGYTF.

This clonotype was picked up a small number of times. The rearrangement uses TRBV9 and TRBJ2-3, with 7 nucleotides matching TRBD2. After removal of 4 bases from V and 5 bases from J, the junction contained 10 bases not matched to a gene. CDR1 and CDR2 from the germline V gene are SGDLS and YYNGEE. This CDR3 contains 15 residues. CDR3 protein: CASSPYGGGGDTQYF. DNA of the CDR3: TGTGCCAGCAGCCCCTACGGCGGGGGTGGAGATACGCAGTATTTT.

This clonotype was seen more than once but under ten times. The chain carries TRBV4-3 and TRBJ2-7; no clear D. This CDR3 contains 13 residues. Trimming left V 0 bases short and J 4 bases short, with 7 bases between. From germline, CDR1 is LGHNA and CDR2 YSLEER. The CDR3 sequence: CASSQESEYEQYF. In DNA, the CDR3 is TGCGCCAGCAGCCAAGAATCTGAATACGAGCAGTACTTC.

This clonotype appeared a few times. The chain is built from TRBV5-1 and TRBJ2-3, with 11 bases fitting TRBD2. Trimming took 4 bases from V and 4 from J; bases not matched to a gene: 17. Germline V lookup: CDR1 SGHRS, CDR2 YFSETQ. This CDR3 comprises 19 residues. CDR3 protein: CASSPHLILAGDRSDTQYF. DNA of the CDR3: TGCGCCAGCAGCCCCCACCTCATACTAGCGGGGGATAGATCAGATACGCAGTATTTT. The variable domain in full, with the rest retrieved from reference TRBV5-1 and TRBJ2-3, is KAGVTQTPRYLIKTRGQQVTLSCSPISGHRSVSWYQQTPGQGLQFLFEYFSETQRNKGNFPGRFSGRQFSNSRSEMNVSTLELGDSALYLCASSPHLILAGDRSDTQYFGPGTRLTVL.

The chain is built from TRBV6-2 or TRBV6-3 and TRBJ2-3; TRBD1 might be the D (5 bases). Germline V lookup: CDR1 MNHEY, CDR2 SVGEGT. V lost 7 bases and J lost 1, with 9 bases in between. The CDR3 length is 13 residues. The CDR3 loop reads CASTGPRTDTQYF. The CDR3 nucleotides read TGTGCCAGCACAGGGCCGCGCACAGATACGCAGTATTTT.

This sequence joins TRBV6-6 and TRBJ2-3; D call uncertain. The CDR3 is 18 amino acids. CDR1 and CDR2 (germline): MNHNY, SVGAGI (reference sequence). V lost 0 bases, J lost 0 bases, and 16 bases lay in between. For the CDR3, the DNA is TGTGCCAGCAGTTACTCAGTAGTCCGACAAACTAGCACAGATACGCAGTATTTT. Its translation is CASSYSVVRQTSTDTQYF.